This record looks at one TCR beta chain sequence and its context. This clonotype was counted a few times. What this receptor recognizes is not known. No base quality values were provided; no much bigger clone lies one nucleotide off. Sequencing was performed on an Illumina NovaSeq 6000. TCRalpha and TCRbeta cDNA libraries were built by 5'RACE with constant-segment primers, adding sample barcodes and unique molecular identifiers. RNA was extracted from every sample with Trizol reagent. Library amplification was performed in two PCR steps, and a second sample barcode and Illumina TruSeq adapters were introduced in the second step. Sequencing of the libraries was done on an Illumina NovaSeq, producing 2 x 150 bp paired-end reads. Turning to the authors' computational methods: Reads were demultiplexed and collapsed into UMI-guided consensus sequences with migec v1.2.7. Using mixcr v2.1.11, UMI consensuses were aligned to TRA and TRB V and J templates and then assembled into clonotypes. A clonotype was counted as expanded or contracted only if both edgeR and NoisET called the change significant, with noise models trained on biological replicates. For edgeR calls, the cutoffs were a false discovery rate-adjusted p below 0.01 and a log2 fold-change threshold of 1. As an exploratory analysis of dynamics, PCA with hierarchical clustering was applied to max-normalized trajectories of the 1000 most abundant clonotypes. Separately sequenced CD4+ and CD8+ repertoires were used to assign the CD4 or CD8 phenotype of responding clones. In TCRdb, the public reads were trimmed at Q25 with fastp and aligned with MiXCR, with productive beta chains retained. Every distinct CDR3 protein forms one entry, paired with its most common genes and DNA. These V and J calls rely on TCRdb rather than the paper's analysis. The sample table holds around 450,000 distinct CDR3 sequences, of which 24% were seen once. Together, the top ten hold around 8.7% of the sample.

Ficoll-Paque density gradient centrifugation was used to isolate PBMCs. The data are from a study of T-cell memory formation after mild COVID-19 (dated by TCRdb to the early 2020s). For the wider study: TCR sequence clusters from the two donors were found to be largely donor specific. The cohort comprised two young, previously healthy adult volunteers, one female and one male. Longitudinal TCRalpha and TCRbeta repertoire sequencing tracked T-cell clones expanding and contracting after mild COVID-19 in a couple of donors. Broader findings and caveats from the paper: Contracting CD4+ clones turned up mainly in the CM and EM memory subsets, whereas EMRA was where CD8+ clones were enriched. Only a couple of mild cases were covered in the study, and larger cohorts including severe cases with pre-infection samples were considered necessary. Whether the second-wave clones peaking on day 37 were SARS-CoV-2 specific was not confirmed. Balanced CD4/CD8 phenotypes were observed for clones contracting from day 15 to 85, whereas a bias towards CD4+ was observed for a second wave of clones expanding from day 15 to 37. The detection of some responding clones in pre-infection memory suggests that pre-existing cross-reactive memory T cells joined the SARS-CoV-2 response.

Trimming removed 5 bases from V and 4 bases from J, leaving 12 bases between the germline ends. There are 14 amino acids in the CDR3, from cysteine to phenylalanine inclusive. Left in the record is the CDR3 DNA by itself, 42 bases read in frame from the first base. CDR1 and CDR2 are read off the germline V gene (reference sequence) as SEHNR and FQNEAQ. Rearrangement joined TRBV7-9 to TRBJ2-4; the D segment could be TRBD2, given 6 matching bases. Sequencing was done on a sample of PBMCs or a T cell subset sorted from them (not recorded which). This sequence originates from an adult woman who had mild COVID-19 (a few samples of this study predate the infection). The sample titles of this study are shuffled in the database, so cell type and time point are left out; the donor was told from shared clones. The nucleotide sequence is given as TGTGCCAGCAGCGGGGGAGGATTGAAAAACATTCAGTACTTC. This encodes CASSGGGLKNIQYF.